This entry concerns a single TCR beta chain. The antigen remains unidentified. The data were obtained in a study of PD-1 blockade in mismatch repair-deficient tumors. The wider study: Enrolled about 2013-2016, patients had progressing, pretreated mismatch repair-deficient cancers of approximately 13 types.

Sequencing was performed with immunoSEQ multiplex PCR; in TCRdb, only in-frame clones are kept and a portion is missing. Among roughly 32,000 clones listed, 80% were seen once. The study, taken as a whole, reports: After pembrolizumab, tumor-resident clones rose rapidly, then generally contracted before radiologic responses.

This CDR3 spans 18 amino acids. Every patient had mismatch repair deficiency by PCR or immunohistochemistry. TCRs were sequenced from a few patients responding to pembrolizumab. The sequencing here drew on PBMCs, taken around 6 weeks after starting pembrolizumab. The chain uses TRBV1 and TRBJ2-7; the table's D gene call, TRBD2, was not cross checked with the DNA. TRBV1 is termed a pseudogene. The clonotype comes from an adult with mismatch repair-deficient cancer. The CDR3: CTSSQMTSGSLMVYEQYF. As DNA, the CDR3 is TGCACCAGCAGCCAAATGACTAGCGGGAGTCTGATGGTCTACGAGCAGTACTTC.